The 29 T cell receptor beta chains below come from one sample, sequenced in a study of T cell clonality in common variable immunodeficiency. Sequencing used immunoSEQ multiplex PCR; TCRdb keeps in-frame clones, though not all of them. Listed for the sample are about 74,000 clones, none seen a single time. Sequenced sample: peripheral blood mononuclear cells. The receptors here all came from a person between 18 and 69 years old in good health.

This clone came up many times. Here the CDR3 reads CSASTTGGDYGYTF. The sequenced part of the CDR3 DNA is TGCAGTGCTAGCACGACAGGGGGGGACTATGGC. The chain links TRBV20-1 to TRBJ1-2, with 9 bases aligning to TRBD1. The CDR3 goes on 3 residues after the read ends, and that part is filled in from the germline J gene. The CDR3 totals 14 residues. Germline assignment: CDR1 DFQATT and CDR2 SNEGSKA (reference sequence). V lost 3 bases, J lost 3 bases, and 5 bases stayed unmatched.

This clone appeared many times. The read finishes 3 residues shy of the CDR3 end, and the germline J gene is used to complete it. The chain links TRBV7-6 to TRBJ2-5; 7 bases match TRBD2. The length of the CDR3 is 16 residues. The trim removed 5 bases at V and 2 bases at J, leaving 11 bases unmatched. CDR1 and CDR2 from the germline V gene are SGHVS and FNYEAQ. The covered CDR3 bases are TGTGCCAGCAGCGGGAACGCACTAGCGCCACAAGAGACC. This encodes CASSGNALAPQET. The complete CDR3 reads CASSGNALAPQETQYF.

This clone showed up many times. With the read ending 3 residues before the CDR3 end, the germline J gene is used to fill in that end. V usage is TRBV19 and J usage is TRBJ2-1; 7 nucleotides match TRBD1. Germline lookup yields CDR1 LNHDA and CDR2 SQIVND (reference sequence). The CDR3 totals 14 residues. Trimming at V came to 4 bases and at J to 4 bases, leaving 4 bases not matched to a gene. CDR3 amino acids: CASSRGGGYNEQFF. The DNA read from the CDR3 is TGTGCCAGTAGTAGAGGGGGCGGGTACAATGAG.

This clone was counted at least ten times. Read sequence stops 3 residues before the CDR3 end, and the germline J gene provides the missing end. The chain uses TRBV19 and TRBJ1-5, with TRBD1 identical over 9 bases. This CDR3 contains 17 residues. V was clipped by 3 bases and J by 5 bases; unmatched bases: 11. Germline loops: CDR1 LNHDA, CDR2 SQIVND (reference sequence). The sequenced CDR3 bases are TGTGCCAGTAGTATGGGGACAGGGCCTTTTTTCGATCAGCCC. This gives the protein CASSMGTGPFFDQP. The entire CDR3 is CASSMGTGPFFDQPQHF.

Many counts were recorded for this clone. The part of the CDR3 DNA that was read is TGTGCCAGTAGTATAGGTACGAGGGGACAGATTGAAAAA. This encodes CASSIGTRGQIEK. The full CDR3 reads CASSIGTRGQIEKLFF. V gene TRBV19 combines with J gene TRBJ1-4; 7 bases map to TRBD1. The read ends 3 residues shy of where the CDR3 ends; the end is completed using the germline J gene. Germline values: CDR1 LNHDA, CDR2 SQIVND (reference sequence). The CDR3 is made up of 16 amino acids. The V gene end was trimmed by 1 base and the J gene end by 7 bases; junction bases not matched to a gene: 9.

This clone has ten or more counts. The missing CDR3 end, 3 residues past where the read stops, is filled in from the germline J gene. The rearrangement joins TRBV6-1 to TRBJ2-7; the match to TRBD2 covers 9 bases. Per the germline V gene, CDR1 is MNHNS and CDR2 is SASEGT. Unmatched junction bases numbered 6, after V lost 4 bases and J lost 5 bases. The CDR3 totals 14 residues. The CDR3 DNA, read in part, is TGTGCCAGCAGTGTCGGCGGGAGGGCAGACGAG. Its translation: CASSVGGRADE. From start to end, the CDR3 is CASSVGGRADEQYF.

This clone was seen ten or more times. Sequencing ends 3 residues short of the CDR3 end; the germline J gene provides the rest. This chain uses TRBV19 with TRBJ2-1; 9 nucleotides line up with TRBD1. The V gene's germline CDR1 is LNHDA and CDR2 SQIVND (reference sequence). The CDR3 spans 15 residues. Trimming removed 4 bases from V and 3 bases from J; junction bases left unmatched: 4. The CDR3 bases that were read are TGTGCCAGTAGTAGACAGGGGGTGGGCTACAATGAG. Translated, it gives CASSRQGVGYNE. The entire CDR3 is CASSRQGVGYNEQFF.

This clone was observed many times. The read ends 3 residues before the CDR3 terminus; that terminus is restored from the germline J gene. The V and J genes are TRBV7-2 and TRBJ2-3, with 7 bases fitting TRBD2. The germline CDR1 and CDR2 sequences are SGHTA and FQGNSA. The trim removed 4 bases at V and 0 bases at J, leaving 4 bases unmatched. The length of the CDR3 is 15 residues. The sequenced CDR3 bases are TGTGCCAGCAGCTGGAGCGGGACTAGCACAGATACG. It codes for CASSWSGTSTDT. The full-length CDR3 reads as CASSWSGTSTDTQYF.

This clone was seen many times. Read coverage stops 3 residues before the CDR3 terminus; the germline J gene supplies the remainder. J is TRBJ1-2 and V is TRBV4-1, with D tentatively TRBD1 (6 bases). The CDR3 totals 15 residues. V was pared by 3 bases and J by 4 bases, with 15 bases between. From germline, CDR1 is MGHRA and CDR2 YSYEKL. The CDR3 sequence is CASSQTSGEPYGYTF. Partial CDR3 DNA: TGCGCCAGCAGCCAGACTTCAGGGGAGCCCTATGGC.

With regard to this clone: The CDR3 extends 3 residues past the end of the read, so its final part is completed from the germline J gene. This rearrangement joins TRBV18 to TRBJ1-2, with 8 bases matching TRBD1. Germline V gene lookup returns CDR1 KGHSH and CDR2 LQKENI. CDR3 length equals 14 residues. With 2 bases clipped from V and 4 bases from J, the junction kept 3 bases outside the gene matches. The CDR3 is CASSPSGQGYGYTF. CDR3 DNA (partial): TGTGCCAGCTCACCATCCGGACAGGGCTATGGC.

This clone came up many times. The CDR3 end lies 3 residues beyond the end of the read and is filled in from the germline J gene. The rearrangement links TRBV20-1 to TRBJ2-5; D may be TRBD1 or TRBD2 (5 bases each). V was clipped by 7 bases and J by 5 bases, with 17 bases between them. This CDR3 spans 13 amino acids. From germline, CDR1 is DFQATT and CDR2 SNEGSKA (reference sequence). CDR3 bases read: TGCAGTGAGAGGGGCACCTCAGGGGAGACC. Protein sequence: CSERGTSGET. The CDR3 in full is CSERGTSGETQYF.

This clone appeared many times. From the germline J gene comes the end of the CDR3, since the read stops 3 residues before it. The chain has TRBV10-3 and TRBJ2-5; 7 bases fit TRBD1. This CDR3 is 15 amino acids long. Germline trimming cut 2 bases from V and 3 bases from J; bases unmatched to any gene: 6. CDR1 is ENHRY and CDR2 is SYGVKD in the germline V gene. Partial CDR3 DNA: TGTGCCATCAGTGAGAGGGGGACAGTTGAAGAGACC. Translating it yields CAISERGTVEET. The entire CDR3 reads CAISERGTVEETQYF.

This clone was found many times. The CDR3 here is CASSRPGGTSYEQYF. Incomplete CDR3 DNA: TGTGCCAGTAGTCGTCCGGGCGGGACTTCCTACGAG. This chain joins TRBV19 and TRBJ2-7; D is perhaps TRBD2 (6 bases). From the germline J gene comes the end of the CDR3, since the read stops 3 residues before it. The CDR3 spans 15 residues. V lost 5 bases, J lost 1 base, and 15 bases lay in between. The V gene's germline CDR1 is LNHDA and CDR2 SQIVND (reference sequence). The variable domain in full, with the rest retrieved from reference TRBV19 and TRBJ2-7, is DGGITQSPKYLFRKEGQNVTLSCEQNLNHDAMYWYRQDPGQGLRLIYYSQIVNDFQKGDIAEGYSVSREKKESFPLTVTSAQKNPTAFYLCASSRPGGTSYEQYFGPGTRLTVT.

This clone was picked up many times. The CDR3 end falls 3 residues outside the read, so it is completed with the germline J gene. The chain links TRBV7-8 to TRBJ2-1, with D possibly TRBD1 on 5 matching bases. V was shortened by 8 bases and J by 7 bases, with 21 bases between the two germline ends. From germline, CDR1 is SGHVS and CDR2 FQNEAQ. The length of the CDR3 is 15 residues. The DNA read from the CDR3 is TGTGCCAGCCGCAATTTTGGGGCAAATGGGAATGAG. Translated, it gives CASRNFGANGNE. From start to end, the CDR3 is CASRNFGANGNEQFF.

This clone was detected many times. The read is 3 residues too short to cover the CDR3 end, so that end is filled in from the germline J gene. The V gene is TRBV12-3 or TRBV12-4, the J gene TRBJ2-5; 10 bases align to TRBD1. V shed 5 bases and J 5 bases; nucleotides not matched to a gene: 11. This CDR3 is built from 16 residues. CDR3 protein: CASSLGQGVPPETQYF. Partial CDR3 DNA: TGTGCCAGCAGTCTCGGACAGGGGGTCCCCCCGGAGACC.

This clone came up a few times. A far bigger clonotype differs at one base, so this is likely a read error. The CDR3 end lies 3 residues beyond the end of the read and is filled in from the germline J gene. The chain is built from TRBV7-3 and TRBJ2-1, with unresolved D. Germline V CDR1 and CDR2: SGHTA, FQGTGA. CDR3 size: 13 residues. The chain's CDR3 is CASGLRANNEQFF. CDR3 DNA, as far as it was read: TGTGCCAGCGGCTTGAGAGCGAACAATGAG.

This clone was counted only a few times. The CDR3 end is not reached by the read, which stops 3 residues before it; the germline J gene fills it in. The chain carries TRBV18 and TRBJ1-3; D gene ambiguous. V lost 1 base and J 1 base, leaving 8 bases between the germline ends. The CDR3 spans 15 residues. The germline V gene encodes CDR1 KGHSH and CDR2 LQKENI. The covered CDR3 bases are TGTGCCAGCTCACCACGGCAAGGGTCTGGAAACACC. Translated, it gives CASSPRQGSGNT. The whole CDR3 reads CASSPRQGSGNTIYF.

This clone was observed many times. The read ends 3 residues before the CDR3 terminus; that terminus is restored from the germline J gene. This chain connects TRBV9 to TRBJ2-2, with D possibly being TRBD1 (6 bases). Per the germline V gene, CDR1 is SGDLS and CDR2 is YYNGEE. The V and J ends lost 4 bases and 3 bases respectively, with 13 bases between them. This CDR3 has 15 residues. The CDR3 region is CASSTGFRDTGELFF. Incomplete CDR3 DNA: TGTGCCAGCAGCACAGGGTTTCGGGACACCGGGGAG.

This clone has a count of ten or more. The sequence runs out 3 residues before the end of the CDR3; the remainder is reconstructed from the germline J gene. The genes are TRBV7-2 and TRBJ1-4; 9 bases agree with TRBD1. V lost 0 bases to trimming and J lost 10 bases; unmatched junction nucleotides: 9. Looked up from germline, CDR1 is SGHTA and CDR2 is FQGNSA. There are 16 residues in the CDR3. The sequenced CDR3 bases are TGTGCCAGCAGCTTAGCTTCCGGGACAGGGCCCATAAAA. This translates into CASSLASGTGPIK. The full CDR3 protein is CASSLASGTGPIKLFF. The full variable domain, rest sourced from reference TRBV7-2 and TRBJ1-4, is GAGVSQSPSNKVTEKGKDVELRCDPISGHTALYWYRQSLGQGLEFLIYFQGNSAPDKSGLPSDRFSAERTGGSVSTLTIQRTQQEDSAVYLCASSLASGTGPIKLFFGSGTQLSVL.

In its sample, this clone was seen many times. Coverage ceases 3 residues before the CDR3 finishes, and the germline J gene fills in the end. The rearrangement links TRBV19 to TRBJ1-6; TRBD1 aligns across 7 bases. Losses at the gene ends were 5 bases for V and 7 bases for J; bases not matched to a gene: 8. Germline CDR1 and CDR2: LNHDA and SQIVND (reference sequence). The CDR3 sequence is 15 residues long. Partial CDR3 DNA: TGTGCCAGTAGTTGGAGGGGGCAGGGGAATTCACCC. It codes for CASSWRGQGNSP. The entire CDR3 sequence reads CASSWRGQGNSPLHF.

This clone was seen at least ten times. Sequencing ends 3 residues short of the CDR3 end; the germline J gene provides the rest. This chain connects TRBV29-1 to TRBJ2-3; D remains unclear. This CDR3 has 13 amino acids. Per the germline V gene, CDR1 is SQVTM and CDR2 is ANQGSEA. Trimming removed 1 base at V and 1 base at J, with 6 bases between. CDR3 DNA, as far as it was read: TGCAGCGTTGAAGGGCACGGCACAGATACG. This codes for CSVEGHGTDT. The whole CDR3 region reads CSVEGHGTDTQYF.

This clone was counted many times. The read falls 3 residues short of the CDR3 end, and the missing part is taken from the germline J gene. The V call is TRBV12-3 or TRBV12-4, the J call TRBJ2-7, with D maybe TRBD2 (5 bases). The V gene lost 3 bases and the J gene lost 2 bases, with 11 bases spanning the gap. This CDR3 is built from 14 residues. The DNA read from the CDR3 is TGTGCCAGCAGTTTGGGTAGCGAGACCTACGAG. Translated, it gives CASSLGSETYE. The entire CDR3 reads CASSLGSETYEQYF.

This clone came up many times. The CDR3 is cut off 3 residues early in the read; its end comes from the germline J gene. J is TRBJ2-2 and V is TRBV5-4; 9 nucleotides line up with TRBD2. The CDR3 consists of 16 residues. The germline CDR1 and CDR2 sequences are SGHNT and YYREEE (reference sequence). The V segment lost 3 bases and the J segment 6 bases; nucleotides outside the gene matches: 9. The part of the CDR3 DNA that was read is TGTGCCAGCAGCTCCCGGACTAGCGACCGCGCCGGGGAG. This translates into CASSSRTSDRAGE. Given in full, the CDR3 is CASSSRTSDRAGELFF.

This clone was observed at least ten times. The CDR3 end lies 3 residues beyond the end of the read and is filled in from the germline J gene. The rearrangement joins TRBV7-9 to TRBJ2-7, with unresolved D. Deletions cut 4 bases from V and 0 bases from J, with 7 bases between. CDR3 length: 13 residues. Germline lookup yields CDR1 SEHNR and CDR2 FQNEAQ (reference sequence). CDR3 DNA, as far as it was read: TGTGCCAGCAGCTCCCCGGGCTCCTACGAG. Its translation: CASSSPGSYE. The full-length CDR3 reads as CASSSPGSYEQYF. Full variable domain (outside the CDR3, taken from reference TRBV7-9 and TRBJ2-7): DTGVSQNPRHKITKRGQNVTFRCDPISEHNRLYWYRQTLGQGPEFLTYFQNEAQLEKSRLLSDRFSAERPKGSFSTLEIQRTEQGDSAMYLCASSSPGSYEQYFGPGTRLTVT.

This clone was picked up many times. The CDR3 extends 3 residues past the end of the read, so its final part is completed from the germline J gene. The chain uses TRBV10-1 and TRBJ2-7; D may be TRBD2 (6 bases). Trimming stripped 0 bases from V and 0 bases from J, with 21 bases between. The CDR3 length is 19 residues. Germline CDR1 is WNHNN and CDR2 is SYGVQD (reference sequence). The CDR3 bases that were read are TGCGCCAGCAGTGAGTCTGGGCCCCCCGGGACTTGGAGCTCCTACGAG. It encodes CASSESGPPGTWSSYE. The complete CDR3 protein is CASSESGPPGTWSSYEQYF.

This clone was found many times. The read ends 3 residues before the CDR3 terminus; that terminus is restored from the germline J gene. The sample carries other DNA sequences with the same CDR3. The chain combines TRBV5-6 with TRBJ1-3, with D perhaps matching TRBD1 (6 bases). V lost 2 bases, J lost 8 bases, and 11 bases lay in between. This CDR3 is 13 amino acids long. Germline V CDR1 and CDR2: SGHDT, YYEEEE. The CDR3 DNA, read in part, is TGTGCCAGCAGCTTAACAGGGATCGACACC. Translating gives CASSLTGIDT. The whole CDR3 region reads CASSLTGIDTIYF.

This clone was seen a few times. A read error may explain this, as a much larger clone is one base away. Sequencing ends 3 residues short of the CDR3 end; the germline J gene provides the rest. Other DNA sequences in this sample translate to the same CDR3. The chain couples TRBV19 to TRBJ2-5, with D unclear. Germline CDR1 reads LNHDA; CDR2 reads SQIVND (reference sequence). There are 13 residues in the CDR3. CDR3 amino acids: CASSTLEAETQYF. Partial CDR3 DNA: TGTGCCAGCAGTACCCTAGAAGCAGAGACC.

This clone was found many times. This CDR3 is CASSIVTKNQPQHF. The CDR3 bases that were read are TGTGCCAGTAGTATCGTTACAAAGAATCAGCCC. This chain joins TRBV19 and TRBJ1-5; D unclear. The read stops 3 residues short of the end of the CDR3; the missing end is completed from the germline J gene. The CDR3 is 14 residues long. The V end was cut by 3 bases, the J end by 4 bases, with 10 bases between. Germline CDR1 LNHDA, CDR2 SQIVND (reference sequence).

This clone came up many times. The observed sequence ends 3 residues before the CDR3 terminus, with the missing tail filled in from the germline J gene. The chain joins TRBV7-9 to TRBJ2-1; D ambiguous. The V and J ends lost 3 bases and 0 bases respectively, with 9 bases between them. The CDR3 runs to 15 residues. Germline V CDR1 and CDR2: SEHNR, FQNEAQ (reference sequence). The CDR3 bases that were read are TGTGCCAGCAGCTTGTCGGTGAGCTCCTACAATGAG. It codes for CASSLSVSSYNE. The entire CDR3 protein is CASSLSVSSYNEQFF.